This TCR beta chain was retrieved from a study of Ad26.COV2.S vaccination and SARS-CoV-2 variants. About this clone itself: Antigen unknown.

Treatment: about 20 received Ad26.COV2.S at low or high dose, single or two shots; several received placebo; per-sample allocation not given. Collection of the samples took place on day 63 after the first injection of vaccine or placebo. An Ad26 vector carrying the Wuhan-strain SARS-CoV-2 spike served as the vaccine. Assay: immunoSEQ multiplex PCR; the TCRdb copy retains only in-frame clones and omits some. Of about 350,000 clones in the sample, 80% to 90% were seen once. Study-wide results and caveats: Spike-specific TCR breadth ran higher among vaccine recipients than placebo recipients. Responses of spike-specific T cells (both CD8+ and CD4+) reportedly showed substantial breadth after vaccination. Total T cell responses were possibly underestimated by TCR breadth and depth analyses.

V lost 4 bases and J 2 bases, leaving 10 bases between the germline ends. CDR3 length: 15 residues. Per the germline V gene, CDR1 is KGHDR and CDR2 is SFDVKD. The genes are TRBV24-1 and TRBJ2-2; maybe TRBD2 (6 bases). Material: peripheral blood, obtained in a trial of Ad26.COV2.S vaccine versus placebo. The sequence came from a person aged 18-65 years who received the Ad26.COV2.S COVID-19 vaccine or a placebo. As DNA, the CDR3 is TGTGCCACCAGTGACCCGGGACTCAACACCGGGGAGCTGTTTTTT. Protein: CATSDPGLNTGELFF.